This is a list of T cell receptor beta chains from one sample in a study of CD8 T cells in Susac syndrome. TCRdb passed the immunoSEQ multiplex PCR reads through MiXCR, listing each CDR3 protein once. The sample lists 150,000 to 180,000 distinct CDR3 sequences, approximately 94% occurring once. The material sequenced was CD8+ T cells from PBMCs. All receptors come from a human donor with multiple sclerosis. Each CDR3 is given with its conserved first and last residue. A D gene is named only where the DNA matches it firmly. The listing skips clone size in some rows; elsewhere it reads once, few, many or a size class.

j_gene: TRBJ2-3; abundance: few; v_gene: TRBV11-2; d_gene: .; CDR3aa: CASSLGLGDTQYF; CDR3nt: TGTGCCAGCAGCTTAGGCCTGGGGGATACGCAGTATTTT
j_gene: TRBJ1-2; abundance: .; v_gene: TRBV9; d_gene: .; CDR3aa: CASSVNTDGNYGYTF; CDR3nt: TGTGCCAGCAGCGTTAATACGGACGGCAACTATGGCTACACCTTC
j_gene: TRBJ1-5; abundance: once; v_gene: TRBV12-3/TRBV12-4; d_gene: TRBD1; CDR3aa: CASSHRGEGRSSNQPQHF; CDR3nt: TGTGCCAGCAGCCACAGGGGGGAGGGTCGGTCGAGCAATCAGCCCCAGCATTTT
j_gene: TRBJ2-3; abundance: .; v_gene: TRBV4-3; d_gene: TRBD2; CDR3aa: CASSQFGPAGGPADTQYF; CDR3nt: TGCGCCAGCAGCCAATTCGGACCAGCGGGGGGGCCAGCGGATACGCAGTATTTT
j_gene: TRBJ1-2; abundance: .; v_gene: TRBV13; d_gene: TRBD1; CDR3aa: CASSQFTGGNGYTF; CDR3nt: TGTGCCAGCAGCCAATTTACAGGGGGAAATGGCTACACCTTC
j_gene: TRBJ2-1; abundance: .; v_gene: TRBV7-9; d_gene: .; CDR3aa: CASSPTQQVAARREKFF; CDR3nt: TGTGCCAGCAGCCCAACACAGCAGGTAGCCGCTCGTCGGGAGAAGTTCTTC
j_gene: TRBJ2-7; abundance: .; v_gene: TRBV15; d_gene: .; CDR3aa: CATSPAGGSSYEQYF; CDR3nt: TGTGCCACCAGCCCCGCAGGAGGGAGCTCCTACGAGCAGTACTTC
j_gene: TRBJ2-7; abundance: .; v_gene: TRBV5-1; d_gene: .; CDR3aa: CASSLATDEQYF; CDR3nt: TGCGCCAGCAGCTTGGCCACCGACGAGCAGTACTTC
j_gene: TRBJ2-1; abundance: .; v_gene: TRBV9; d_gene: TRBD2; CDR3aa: CASSSGLAGVAQFF; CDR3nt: TGTGCCAGCAGCTCCGGACTAGCGGGGGTCGCGCAGTTCTTC
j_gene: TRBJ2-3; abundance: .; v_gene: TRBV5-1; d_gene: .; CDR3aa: CASSLALGADTQYF; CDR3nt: TGCGCCAGCAGCTTGGCCTTGGGGGCAGATACGCAGTATTTT
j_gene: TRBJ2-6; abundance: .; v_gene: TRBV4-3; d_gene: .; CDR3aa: CASSQAGPQLLSGANVLTF; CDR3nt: TGCGCCAGCAGCCAAGCGGGACCGCAACTCCTCTCTGGGGCCAACGTCCTGACTTTC
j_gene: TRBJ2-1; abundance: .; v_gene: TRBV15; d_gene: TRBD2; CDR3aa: CATSISRGSYNEQFF; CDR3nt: TGTGCCACCAGCATATCGCGGGGGAGTTACAATGAGCAGTTCTTC
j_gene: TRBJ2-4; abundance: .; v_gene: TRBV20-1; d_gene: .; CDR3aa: CSAFIGQLAKNIQYF; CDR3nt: TGCAGTGCCTTTATTGGACAGTTAGCCAAAAACATTCAGTACTTC
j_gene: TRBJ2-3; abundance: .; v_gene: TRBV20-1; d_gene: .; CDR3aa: CSLLRPKADTQYF; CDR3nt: TGCAGTCTACTTCGTCCTAAGGCAGATACGCAGTATTTT
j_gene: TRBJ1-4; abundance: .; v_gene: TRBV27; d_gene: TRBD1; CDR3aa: CASSFLGGQNNEKLFF; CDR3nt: TGTGCCAGCAGTTTTCTCGGGGGACAGAATAATGAAAAACTGTTTTTT
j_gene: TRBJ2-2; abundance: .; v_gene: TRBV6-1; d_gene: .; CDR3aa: CASSRRSARGGTGELFF; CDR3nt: TGTGCCAGCAGCCGGCGGTCAGCCCGGGGAGGCACCGGGGAGCTGTTTTTT
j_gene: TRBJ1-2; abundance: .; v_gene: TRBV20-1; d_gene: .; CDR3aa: CSARDQQYYGYTF; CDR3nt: TGCAGTGCTAGAGATCAACAGTACTATGGCTACACCTTC
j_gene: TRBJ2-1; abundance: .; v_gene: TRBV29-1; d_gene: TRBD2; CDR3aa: CSGAGGTYNEQFF; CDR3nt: TGCAGTGGTGCGGGGGGAACCTACAATGAGCAGTTCTTC
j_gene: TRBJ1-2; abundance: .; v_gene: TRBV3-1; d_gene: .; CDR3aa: CASSQGTDYGYTF; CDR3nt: TGTGCCAGCAGCCAAGGGACAGACTATGGCTACACCTTC
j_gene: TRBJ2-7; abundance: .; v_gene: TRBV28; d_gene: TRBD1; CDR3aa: CAARDRGYEQYF; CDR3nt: TGTGCCGCCAGGGACAGGGGGTACGAGCAGTACTTC
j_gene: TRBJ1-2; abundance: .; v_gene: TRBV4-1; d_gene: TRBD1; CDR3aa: CASSPMEGAGYTF; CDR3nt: TGCGCCAGCAGCCCAATGGAGGGGGCCGGCTACACCTTC
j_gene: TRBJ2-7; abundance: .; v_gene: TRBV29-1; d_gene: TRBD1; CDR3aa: CSVGTGEYGEQYF; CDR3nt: TGCAGCGTGGGGACAGGGGAATACGGCGAGCAGTACTTC
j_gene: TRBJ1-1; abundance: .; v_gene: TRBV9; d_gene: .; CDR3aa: CASSVGDQSEAFF; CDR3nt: TGTGCCAGCAGCGTAGGAGATCAGTCTGAAGCTTTCTTT
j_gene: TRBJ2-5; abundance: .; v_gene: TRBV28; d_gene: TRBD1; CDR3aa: CASVPDRGGETQYF; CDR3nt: TGTGCCAGCGTGCCTGACAGGGGTGGGGAGACCCAGTACTTC
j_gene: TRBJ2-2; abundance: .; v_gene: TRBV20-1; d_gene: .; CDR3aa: CSARVPPNTGELFF; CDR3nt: TGCAGTGCTAGAGTACCCCCGAACACCGGGGAGCTGTTTTTT
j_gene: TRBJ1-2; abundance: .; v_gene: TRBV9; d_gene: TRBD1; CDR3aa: CASSPTGGGIYGYTF; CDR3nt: TGTGCCAGCAGCCCGACAGGGGGGGGCATCTATGGCTACACCTTC
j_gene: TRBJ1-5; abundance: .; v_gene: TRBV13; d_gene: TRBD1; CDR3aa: CASSLGYRGGQPQHF; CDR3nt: TGTGCCAGCAGCTTAGGCTACAGGGGTGGTCAGCCCCAGCATTTT
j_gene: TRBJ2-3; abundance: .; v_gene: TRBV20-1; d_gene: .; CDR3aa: CSARNRGVGTQYF; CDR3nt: TGCAGTGCTAGAAATCGAGGGGTCGGTACGCAGTATTTT
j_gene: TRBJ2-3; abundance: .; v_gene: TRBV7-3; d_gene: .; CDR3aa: CASSLGRAASDTQYF; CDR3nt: TGTGCCAGCAGCTTGGGCAGGGCCGCGTCAGATACGCAGTATTTT
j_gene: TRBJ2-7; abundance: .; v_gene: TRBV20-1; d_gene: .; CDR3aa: CSARVEEGPYEQYF; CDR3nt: TGCAGTGCTAGAGTGGAGGAGGGTCCCTACGAGCAGTACTTC
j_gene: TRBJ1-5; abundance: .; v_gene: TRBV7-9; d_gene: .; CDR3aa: CASSSTVGNQPQHF; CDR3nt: TGTGCCAGCAGCTCCACGGTTGGCAATCAGCCCCAGCATTTT
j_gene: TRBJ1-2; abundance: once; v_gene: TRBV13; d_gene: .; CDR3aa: CASSLGPGANYGYTF; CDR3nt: TGTGCCAGCAGCTTAGGTCCAGGAGCTAACTATGGCTACACCTTC
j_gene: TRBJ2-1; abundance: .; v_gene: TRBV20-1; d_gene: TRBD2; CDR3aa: CSAVAGGVGNEQFF; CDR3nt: TGCAGTGCCGTGGCGGGGGGTGTAGGCAATGAGCAGTTCTTC
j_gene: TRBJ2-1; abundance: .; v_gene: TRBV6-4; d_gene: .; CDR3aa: CASSDSGYNEQFF; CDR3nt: TGTGCCAGCAGTGACTCGGGCTACAATGAGCAGTTCTTC
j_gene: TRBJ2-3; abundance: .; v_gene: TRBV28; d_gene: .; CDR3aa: CASSFGPTDTQYF; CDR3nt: TGTGCCAGCAGCTTCGGGCCCACAGATACGCAGTATTTT
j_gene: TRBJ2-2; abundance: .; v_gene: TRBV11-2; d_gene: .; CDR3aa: CASGGQPGELFF; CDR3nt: TGTGCCAGCGGTGGCCAGCCCGGGGAGCTGTTTTTT
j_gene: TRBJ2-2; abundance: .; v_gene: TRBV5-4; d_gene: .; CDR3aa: CASSLGQLELFF; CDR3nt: TGTGCCAGCAGCTTGGGGCAGCTTGAGCTGTTTTTT
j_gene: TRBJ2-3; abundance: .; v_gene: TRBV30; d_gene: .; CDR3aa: CAWSVEEGETRIDTQYF; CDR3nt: TGTGCCTGGAGCGTGGAAGAGGGCGAGACTCGGATAGATACGCAGTATTTT
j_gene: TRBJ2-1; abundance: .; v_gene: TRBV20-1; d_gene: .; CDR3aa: CSARQRGTEYDEQFF; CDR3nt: TGCAGTGCTAGACAACGGGGGACGGAGTATGATGAGCAGTTCTTC
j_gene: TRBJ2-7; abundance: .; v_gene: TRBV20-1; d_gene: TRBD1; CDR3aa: CSAPGQVFNEQYF; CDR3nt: TGCAGTGCCCCGGGACAGGTTTTTAACGAGCAGTACTTC
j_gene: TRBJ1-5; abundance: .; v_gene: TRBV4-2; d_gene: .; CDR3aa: CASSRSAGERNQPQHF; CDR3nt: TGTGCCAGCAGCCGCTCCGCCGGGGAGCGCAATCAGCCCCAGCATTTT
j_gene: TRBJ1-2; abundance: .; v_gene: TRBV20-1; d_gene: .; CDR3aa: CSARESDSNYGYTF; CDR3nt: TGCAGTGCTAGAGAGTCGGACAGTAACTATGGCTACACCTTC
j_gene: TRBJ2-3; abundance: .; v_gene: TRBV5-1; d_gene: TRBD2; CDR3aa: CASSIGLGGEDTQYF; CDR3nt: TGCGCCAGCAGCATTGGACTCGGGGGGGAGGATACGCAGTATTTT
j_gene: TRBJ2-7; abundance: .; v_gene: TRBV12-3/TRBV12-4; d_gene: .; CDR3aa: CASSLAPANEQYF; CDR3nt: TGTGCCAGCAGTTTAGCGCCTGCAAACGAGCAGTACTTC
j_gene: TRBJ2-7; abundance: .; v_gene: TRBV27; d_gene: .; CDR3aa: CASAQAGANEQYF; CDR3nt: TGTGCCAGCGCTCAGGCAGGGGCCAACGAGCAGTACTTC
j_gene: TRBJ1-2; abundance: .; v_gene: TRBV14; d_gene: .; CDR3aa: CASSQEAGRANYGYTF; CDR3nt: TGTGCCAGCAGCCAAGAGGCGGGCCGGGCGAACTATGGCTACACCTTC
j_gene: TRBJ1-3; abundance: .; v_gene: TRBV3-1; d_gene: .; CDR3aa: CASSQDAGRRNTIYF; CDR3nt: TGTGCCAGCAGCCAAGATGCCGGAAGAAGAAACACCATATATTTT
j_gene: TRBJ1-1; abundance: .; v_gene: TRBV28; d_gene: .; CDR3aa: CASSFAPGGLLGTEAFF; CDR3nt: TGTGCCAGCAGTTTCGCCCCCGGGGGGCTTTTGGGCACTGAAGCTTTCTTT
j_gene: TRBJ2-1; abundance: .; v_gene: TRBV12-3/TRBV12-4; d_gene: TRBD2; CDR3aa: CASTLAGGPNEQFF; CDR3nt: TGTGCCAGCACACTAGCGGGGGGCCCAAATGAGCAGTTCTTC
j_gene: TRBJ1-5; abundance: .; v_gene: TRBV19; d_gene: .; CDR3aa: CASSIKRQNNQPQHF; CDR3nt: TGTGCCAGTAGTATAAAGAGACAGAACAATCAGCCCCAGCATTTT
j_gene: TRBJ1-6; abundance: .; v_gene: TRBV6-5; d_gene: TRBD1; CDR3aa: CASSPDRFDNSPLHF; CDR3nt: TGTGCCAGCAGTCCGGACAGGTTCGATAATTCACCCCTCCACTTT
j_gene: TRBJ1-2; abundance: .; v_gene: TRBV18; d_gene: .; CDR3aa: CASSPGRRVLYGYTF; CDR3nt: TGTGCCAGCTCCCCGGGCAGGCGGGTCCTATATGGCTACACCTTC
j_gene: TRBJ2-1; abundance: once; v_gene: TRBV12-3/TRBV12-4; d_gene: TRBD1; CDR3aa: CASRPGTGAYNEQFF; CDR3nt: TGTGCCAGCAGGCCCGGGACAGGGGCATACAATGAGCAGTTCTTC
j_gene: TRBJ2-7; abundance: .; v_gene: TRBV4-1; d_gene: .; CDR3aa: CASSQVDKGYEQYF; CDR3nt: TGCGCCAGCAGCCAAGTCGACAAGGGGTACGAGCAGTACTTC
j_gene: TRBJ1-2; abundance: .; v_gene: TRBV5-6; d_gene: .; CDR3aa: CASSLEGSYYGYTF; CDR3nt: TGTGCCAGCAGCTTGGAGGGGTCCTACTATGGCTACACCTTC
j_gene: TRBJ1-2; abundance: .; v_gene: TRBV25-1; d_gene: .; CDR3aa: CASSDLGRGGYTF; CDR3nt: TGTGCCAGCAGTGACCTGGGCCGGGGTGGCTACACCTTC
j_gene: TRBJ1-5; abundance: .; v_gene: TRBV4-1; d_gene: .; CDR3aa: CASSHRPDQPQHF; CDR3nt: TGCGCCAGCAGCCACAGACCAGATCAGCCCCAGCATTTT
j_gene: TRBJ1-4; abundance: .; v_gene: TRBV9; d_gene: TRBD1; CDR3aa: CASSAKDRGYEKLFF; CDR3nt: TGTGCCAGCAGCGCCAAGGACAGGGGATATGAAAAACTGTTTTTT
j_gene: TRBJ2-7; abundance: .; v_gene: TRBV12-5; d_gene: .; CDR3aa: CASAPERVDEQYF; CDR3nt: TGTGCTAGTGCCCCAGAGAGGGTGGACGAGCAGTACTTC
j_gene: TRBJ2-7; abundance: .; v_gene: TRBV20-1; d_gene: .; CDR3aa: CSYRDPESYEQYF; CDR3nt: TGCAGTTACCGGGACCCCGAGTCCTACGAGCAGTACTTC